This is a list of T cell receptor beta chains from one sample in a study of blood T cell repertoires in COVID-19. Here immunoSEQ multiplex PCR was the method, and the copy in TCRdb shows in-frame clones only, minus some. The data hold fewer than 120,000 clones, with 65% to 80% observed a single time. Sequencing was performed on peripheral blood. These receptors were obtained from a woman aged 55-75 years with acute or convalescent COVID-19. Each CDR3 is given with its conserved first and last residue. The D gene is left open where the match is weak. Rows may omit the clone size; those that give it use once, few, many or a size class.

cdr3_nt | cdr3_aa | j_call | d_call | clone_size | v_call
TGTGCCAGCAGCTTTAACACTGAAGCTTTCTTT | CASSFNTEAFF | TRBJ1-1 | . | few | TRBV27
TGTGCCAGCAGCTTAGGGGAGATGGAACTATCCTATGGCTACACCTTC | CASSLGEMELSYGYTF | TRBJ1-2 | . | . | TRBV7-9
TGTGCCAGCAGTATCGACAGGGGGACGGATAAGTTCTTC | CASSIDRGTDKFF | TRBJ2-1 | TRBD1 | . | TRBV27
TGTGCCAGCACCGGACAGGGAGGGAACTATGGCTACACCTTC | CASTGQGGNYGYTF | TRBJ1-2 | TRBD1 | once | TRBV11-2
TGCGCCAGCAGCCCATCGAGCGACCCAAGCACAGATACGCAGTATTTT | CASSPSSDPSTDTQYF | TRBJ2-3 | . | . | TRBV5-1
TGTGCCAGCAGCCCCGGAGGGAGGGGTCTATTTGCGACCGGGGAGCTGTTTTTT | CASSPGGRGLFATGELFF | TRBJ2-2 | TRBD2 | . | TRBV11-3
TGTGCCAGCAGCTTGGCCAAGAGACAGGGTCGGCCCCAGCATTTT | CASSLAKRQGRPQHF | TRBJ1-5 | TRBD1 | . | TRBV5-6
TGTGCCAGCAGCCAAGATCTGGCCCGAGGGACCCAGTACTTC | CASSQDLARGTQYF | TRBJ2-5 | . | . | TRBV3-1/TRBV3-2
TGCGCCAGCAGCTTACAGGGGGTTCGGGCAGATACGCAGTATTTT | CASSLQGVRADTQYF | TRBJ2-3 | TRBD1 | . | TRBV5-1
TGTGCCAGCAGCGCGGGACAGCTAAATTCACCCCTCCACTTT | CASSAGQLNSPLHF | TRBJ1-6 | TRBD1 | . | TRBV7-9
TGTGCCAGCAGCCAAGACTCTCCGGGACAGAACACCGGGGAGCTGTTTTTT | CASSQDSPGQNTGELFF | TRBJ2-2 | . | . | TRBV3-1/TRBV3-2
TGTGCCAGCAGTTTGGACAGGGGGCAGCAGTACTTC | CASSLDRGQQYF | TRBJ2-7 | TRBD1 | . | TRBV28
TGTGCCACCAGCAGTCGGGGGGCGGGGGGTTTCGAAAACATTCAGTACTTC | CATSSRGAGGFENIQYF | TRBJ2-4 | TRBD2 | few | TRBV15
TGTGCCAGCAACCTCGGGGGGGCCTACGAGCAGTACTTC | CASNLGGAYEQYF | TRBJ2-7 | TRBD2 | once | TRBV6-5
TGTGCCAGTAGTCGCAGCGGCTCCTACGAGCAGTACTTC | CASSRSGSYEQYF | TRBJ2-7 | . | . | TRBV19
TGTGTCAGAAGAAGACCGGGAGCCTTTCGGACTGAAGCTTTCTTT | CVRRRPGAFRTEAFF | TRBJ1-1 | . | . | TRBV7-5
TGTGCCAGCAGTTTGTCGGGGGACTATGGCTACACCTTC | CASSLSGDYGYTF | TRBJ1-2 | . | . | TRBV12-3/TRBV12-4
TGTGCCAGCAGTTACACTTCGGTTAGCGATGGCTACACCTTC | CASSYTSVSDGYTF | TRBJ1-2 | . | . | TRBV6-2/TRBV6-3
TGTGTTCACCCCAGGGCCATGCGTAACTATGGCTACACCTTC | CVHPRAMRNYGYTF | TRBJ1-2 | . | many | TRBV2